The 15 T cell receptor beta chains listed next were all sequenced from one sample in a study of T cells in women clearing cervical HPV infection. Profiling relied on immunoSEQ multiplex PCR, and the TCRdb table lists in-frame clones only, not all of them. In total, the table holds 40,000 or so clones. The sample was blood buffy coat. Receptors were obtained from a woman between 18 and 70 years old with a cervical HPV16 infection that either progressed to CIN3+ or cleared (not recorded which).

Comments on this clone: The read terminates 3 residues ahead of where the CDR3 ends, so the germline J gene completes it. J is TRBJ2-7 and V is TRBV6-2 or TRBV6-3; 9 bases are shared with TRBD1. Germline lookup yields CDR1 MNHEY and CDR2 SVGEGT. The J segment lost 0 bases and the V segment lost 2 bases, leaving 2 bases of the junction unmatched. This CDR3 is built from 15 residues. CDR3 protein: CASSYEGQGSYEQYF. The CDR3 DNA, read in part, is TGTGCCAGCAGTTACGAGGGACAGGGCTCCTACGAG.

Remarks on this clone: Read sequence stops 3 residues before the CDR3 end, and the germline J gene provides the missing end. The V gene is TRBV7-9, the J gene TRBJ2-2; D is unresolved. The germline CDR1 and CDR2 sequences are SEHNR and FQNEAQ (reference sequence). Trimming stripped 5 bases from V and 5 bases from J, with 12 bases between. The CDR3 consists of 14 residues. The DNA read from the CDR3 is TGTGCCAGCAGCGGGCCCACATCGACCGGGGAG. Amino acid sequence: CASSGPTSTGE. The full CDR3 protein is CASSGPTSTGELFF.

Of note for this clone: The read comes to an end 3 residues before the CDR3 does, leaving the germline J gene to fill in the end. This rearrangement joins TRBV5-1 to TRBJ2-5; TRBD2 is a possible D gene (5 bases). CDR1 is SGHRS, CDR2 YFSETQ, per germline. This CDR3 region has 14 residues. With 4 bases removed from V and 5 bases from J, the gap between germline ends came to 15 bases. The CDR3 bases that were read are TGCGCCAGCAGCCTCGTACCCACTAGGGAGACC. This sequence encodes CASSLVPTRET. The whole CDR3 region reads CASSLVPTRETQYF.

In regard to this clone: The observed sequence ends 3 residues before the CDR3 terminus, with the missing tail filled in from the germline J gene. The chain joins TRBV18 to TRBJ1-2; 7 bases map to TRBD1. From germline, CDR1 is KGHSH and CDR2 LQKENI. This CDR3 region has 13 residues. CDR3 region: CASSPRQGYDYTF. The part of the CDR3 DNA that was read is TGTGCCAGCTCACCCCGACAGGGCTACGAC.

With respect to this clone: The sequence runs out 3 residues before the end of the CDR3; the remainder is reconstructed from the germline J gene. The rearrangement uses TRBV20-1 and TRBJ2-7, with 7 bases fitting TRBD1. CDR3 length equals 13 residues. Germline lookup yields CDR1 DFQATT and CDR2 SNEGSKA (reference sequence). Trimming removed 4 bases from V and 2 bases from J; junction bases left unmatched: 5. The CDR3 loop is CSATRQGAYEQYF. The CDR3 bases that were read are TGCAGTGCTACGCGACAGGGAGCCTACGAG.

A note on this clone: From the germline J gene comes the end of the CDR3, since the read stops 3 residues before it. The genes are TRBV24-1 and TRBJ1-2; 10 positions agree with TRBD1. CDR3 size: 15 residues. The V and J ends lost 4 bases and 6 bases, in that order; junction bases with no gene match: 7. In germline, CDR1 is KGHDR, CDR2 SFDVKD. CDR3 bases read: TGTGCCACCAGTGAAGCCGGGACAGGGGTTCATGGC. It codes for CATSEAGTGVHG. The full-length CDR3 reads as CATSEAGTGVHGYTF.

Notes on this clone: The sequence runs out 3 residues before the end of the CDR3; the remainder is reconstructed from the germline J gene. The chain joins TRBV28 to TRBJ2-7; D gene uncertain. The V end lost 5 bases, the J end lost 2 bases, and 10 bases lay between the germline ends. The germline CDR1 and CDR2 sequences are MDHEN and SYDVKM. The CDR3 has 13 amino acids. The CDR3 region is CASSRLTPYEQYF. The part of the CDR3 DNA that was read is TGTGCCAGCAGTCGACTTACTCCCTACGAG.

Concerning this clone: The read halts 3 residues ahead of the CDR3 end, with the missing end drawn from the germline J gene. The rearrangement uses TRBV20-1 and TRBJ2-7; 8 bases are a match to TRBD1. Germline V CDR1 and CDR2: DFQATT, SNEGSKA (reference sequence). The CDR3 length is 17 residues. J gave up 2 bases and V 0 bases, and 12 bases lay outside the gene matches. The CDR3 bases that were read are TGCAGTGCTAGAGATCTCGCAGGGGGCCACGTCCCCTACGAG. It specifies CSARDLAGGHVPYE. The full CDR3 sequence reads CSARDLAGGHVPYEQYF.

About this clone itself: The read is 3 residues too short to cover the CDR3 end, so that end is filled in from the germline J gene. The J gene is TRBJ2-3, the V gene TRBV20-1; the D is unclear. Germline assignment: CDR1 DFQATT and CDR2 SNEGSKA (reference sequence). Trimming pared 4 bases from V and 1 base from J, leaving 15 bases between. The CDR3 length is 15 residues. The part of the CDR3 DNA that was read is TGCAGTGCTACCCACGGGTTTCCACGCACAGATACG. Encoded protein: CSATHGFPRTDT. The complete CDR3 sequence is CSATHGFPRTDTQYF.

The CDR3 here is CASSLYGAHTDTQYF. CDR3 DNA (partial): TGCGCCAGCAGCTTGTATGGGGCTCACACAGATACG. The chain recombines TRBV5-1 with TRBJ2-3; D perhaps matches TRBD1 (5 bases). The read halts 3 residues ahead of the CDR3 end, with the missing end drawn from the germline J gene. CDR1 and CDR2 (germline): SGHRS, YFSETQ. The CDR3 is made up of 15 amino acids. Between the trimmed V and J ends, which lost 1 base and 2 bases, there was a span of 11 bases. The variable domain in full, with the rest retrieved from reference TRBV5-1 and TRBJ2-3, is KAGVTQTPRYLIKTRGQQVTLSCSPISGHRSVSWYQQTPGQGLQFLFEYFSETQRNKGNFPGRFSGRQFSNSRSEMNVSTLELGDSALYLCASSLYGAHTDTQYFGPGTRLTVL.

Details on this clone: Coverage ceases 3 residues before the CDR3 finishes, and the germline J gene fills in the end. The chain recombines TRBV18 with TRBJ1-5; D might be TRBD1 (6 bases). The V gene lost 3 bases and the J gene lost 1 base, with 7 bases spanning the gap. This CDR3 is built from 14 residues. Germline lookup yields CDR1 KGHSH and CDR2 LQKENI. The covered CDR3 bases are TGTGCCAGCTCACCTCAGGGGAGCAATCAGCCC. This encodes CASSPQGSNQP. The entire CDR3 protein is CASSPQGSNQPQHF.

Comments on this clone: The CDR3 is cut off 3 residues early in the read; its end comes from the germline J gene. The chain joins TRBV6-2 or TRBV6-3 to TRBJ1-2, with TRBD1 as a possible D gene (6 bases). The CDR3 is 15 residues long. Germline V lookup: CDR1 MNHEY, CDR2 SVGEGT. This CDR3 is CASTLKTGSSYGYTF. The covered CDR3 bases are TGTGCCAGCACTTTAAAGACAGGTAGCTCCTACGGG.

As concerns this clone: From the germline J gene comes the end of the CDR3, since the read stops 3 residues before it. This chain uses TRBV5-1 with TRBJ2-1, with TRBD2 as a possible D gene (6 bases). Germline lookup yields CDR1 SGHRS and CDR2 YFSETQ. This CDR3 is built from 19 residues. Trimming left V 6 bases short and J 9 bases short, with 34 bases between. The CDR3 protein is CASTEQLGVADLKRGEQFF. CDR3 DNA (partial): TGCGCCAGCACCGAACAGCTTGGCGTAGCGGACCTTAAGAGGGGTGAG.

A word on this clone: The sequence runs out 3 residues before the end of the CDR3; the remainder is reconstructed from the germline J gene. This chain links TRBV29-1 with TRBJ2-3; 9 bases align to TRBD1. This CDR3 comprises 14 residues. The V gene's germline CDR1 is SQVTM and CDR2 ANQGSEA. CDR3 DNA, as far as it was read: TGCAGCGCCCAGACAGGGGGGGGTCAAGAGACG. The encoded protein is CSAQTGGGQET. The entire CDR3 reads CSAQTGGGQETQYF.

With respect to this clone: Read sequence stops 3 residues before the CDR3 end, and the germline J gene provides the missing end. This rearrangement joins TRBV20-1 to TRBJ2-7; a weak D match, TRBD2 (5 bases). Germline V gives CDR1 DFQATT, CDR2 SNEGSKA (reference sequence). Trimming cost V 2 bases and J 5 bases, with 10 bases left between them. This CDR3 has 12 residues. CDR3 protein: CSARRRAHEQYF. The part of the CDR3 DNA that was read is TGCAGTGCTAGAAGGCGGGCCCACGAG.